Given below is one TCR beta chain in context. Its cognate antigen is unknown. This record comes from a study of CD8+CD57+ T cells in acquired aplastic anemia. Study information: Sorted CD4+ and CD8+ cells gave an average of 3.2 ug of DNA. Findings and limits, study-wide: Patients and controls shared under 35 CD8+ CDR3 sequences, highly expressed in patients. Patients were compared with controls for CD8+ Simpson's diversity, and no significant difference emerged.

Those patients picked for sequencing had displayed CD8+CD57+ cell expansion on flow cytometry. Patients were therapy-naive when their blood was sampled. Genomic DNA, the template, was used for profiling of the TCR beta VDJ and CDR3. TCRdb independently ran MiXCR on the reads; one entry per CDR3 protein. The repertoire holds fewer than 250,000 distinct CDR3 sequences, with around half as singletons. This CDR3 is 17 amino acids long. Trimming at V came to 6 bases and at J to 3 bases, leaving 12 bases not matched to a gene. CDR1 LNHDA and CDR2 SQIVND come from the germline V gene (reference sequence). Material for sequencing was sorted CD4+, CD8+, or CD8+CD57+ T cells (not recorded which) from PBMCs. The sequence came from a human donor with aplastic anemia. V and J are TRBV19 and TRBJ1-3; 9 nucleotides line up with TRBD1. This CDR3 reads CASRVQGARGGGNTIYF. CDR3 DNA sequence: TGTGCCAGTAGGGTACAGGGGGCGCGAGGAGGTGGAAACACCATATATTTT.